These 4 T cell receptor beta chains came from one sample sequenced in a study of blood T cell repertoires in COVID-19. The method was immunoSEQ multiplex PCR; TCRdb's version includes in-frame clones alone and lacks a portion of them. The sample has 300,000 to 400,000 clones, 85% to 90% seen once. Source material: PBMCs or T cells enriched from blood (not recorded which). These receptors were collected from a man aged 18 to 30 who had recovered from COVID-19.

This chain joins TRBV18 and TRBJ2-5; 7 nucleotides match TRBD1. With 1 base clipped from V and 0 bases from J, the junction kept 14 bases outside the gene matches. The germline V gene encodes CDR1 KGHSH and CDR2 LQKENI. This CDR3 region has 19 residues. As DNA, the CDR3 is TGTGCCAGCTCACCACTTCCACCGATGACCGGGACAGACCAAGAGACCCAGTACTTC. This translates into CASSPLPPMTGTDQETQYF.

This chain links TRBV7-9 with TRBJ2-7; 12 bases are shared with TRBD2. V dropped 5 bases and J dropped 2; count of bases not matched to a gene: 4. CDR1 is SEHNR, CDR2 FQNEAQ, per germline (reference sequence). The CDR3 extends over 15 amino acids. The CDR3 bases are TGTGCCAGCAGCCCGGGGACTAGCGGGCCCTACGAGCAGTACTTC. Translated, it gives CASSPGTSGPYEQYF.

J is TRBJ1-5 and V is TRBV19; TRBD1 might be the D (6 bases). Looked up from germline, CDR1 is LNHDA and CDR2 is SQIVND (reference sequence). This CDR3 comprises 15 residues. V was clipped by 1 base and J by 6 bases, with 13 bases between them. CDR3 loop: CASSIGRPGVQPQHF. Written as DNA, the CDR3 is TGTGCCAGTAGTATAGGGCGGCCAGGGGTTCAGCCCCAGCATTTT.

The rearrangement joins TRBV15 to TRBJ2-7; 9 bases agree with TRBD2. The CDR3 consists of 15 residues. Losses at the gene ends were 4 bases for V and 4 bases for J; bases not matched to a gene: 8. Looked up from germline, CDR1 is LNHNV and CDR2 is YYDKDF (reference sequence). CDR3 sequence (DNA): TGTGCCACCAGCAACACCCAGCGGGAGGCATACGAGCAGTACTTC. Translated, it gives CATSNTQREAYEQYF. The variable domain in full, completed from reference TRBV15 and TRBJ2-7, reads DAMVIQNPRYQVTQFGKPVTLSCSQTLNHNVMYWYQQKSSQAPKLLFHYYDKDFNNEADTPDNFQSRRPNTSFCFLDIRSPGLGDTAMYLCATSNTQREAYEQYFGPGTRLTVT.